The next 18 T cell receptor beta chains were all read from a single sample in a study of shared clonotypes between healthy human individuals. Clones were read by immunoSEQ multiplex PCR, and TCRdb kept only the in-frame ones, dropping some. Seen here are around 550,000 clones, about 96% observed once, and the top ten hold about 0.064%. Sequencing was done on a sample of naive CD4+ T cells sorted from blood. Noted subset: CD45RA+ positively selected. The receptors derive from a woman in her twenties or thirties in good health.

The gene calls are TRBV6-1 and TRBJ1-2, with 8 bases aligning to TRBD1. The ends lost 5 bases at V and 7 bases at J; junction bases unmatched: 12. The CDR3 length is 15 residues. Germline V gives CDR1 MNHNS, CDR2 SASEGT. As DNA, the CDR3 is TGTGCCAGCAGTCTGATTCGGACAGGGCAGAGTGGCTACACCTTC. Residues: CASSLIRTGQSGYTF.

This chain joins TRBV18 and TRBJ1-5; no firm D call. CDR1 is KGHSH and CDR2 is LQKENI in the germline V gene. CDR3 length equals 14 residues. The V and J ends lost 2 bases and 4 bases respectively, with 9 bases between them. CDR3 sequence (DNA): TGTGCCAGCTCACCAGGGAGGTGGAATCAGCCCCAGCATTTT. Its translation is CASSPGRWNQPQHF.

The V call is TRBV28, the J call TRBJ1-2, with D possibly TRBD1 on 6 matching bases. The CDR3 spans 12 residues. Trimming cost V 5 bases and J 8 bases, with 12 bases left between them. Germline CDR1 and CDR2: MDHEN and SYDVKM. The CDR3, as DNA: TGTGCCAGCAGTACGGGGGCGCGGGGCTACACCTTC. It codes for CASSTGARGYTF.

CDR3 nucleotides: TGTGCCAGCAGCTTGGGGGCAAGCCGCGCGGGAGGGGTGTTCTTC. The encoded protein is CASSLGASRAGGVFF. This rearrangement joins TRBV5-4 to TRBJ2-1; 9 bases map to TRBD2. The CDR3 is 15 amino acids. CDR1 is SGHNT and CDR2 is YYREEE in the germline V gene (reference sequence). V was pared by 0 bases and J by 15 bases, with 13 bases of the junction left unmatched. The variable domain in full, completed from reference TRBV5-4 and TRBJ2-1, reads ETGVTQSPTHLIKTRGQQVTLRCSSQSGHNTVSWYQQALGQGPQFIFQYYREEENGRGNFPPRFSGLQFPNYSSELNVNALELDDSALYLCASSLGASRAGGVFFGPGTRLTVL.

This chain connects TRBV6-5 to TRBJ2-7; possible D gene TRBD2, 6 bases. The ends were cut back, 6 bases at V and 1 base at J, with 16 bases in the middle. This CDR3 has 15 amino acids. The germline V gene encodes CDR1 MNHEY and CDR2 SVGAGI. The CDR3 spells CASSTPGLQSYEQYF. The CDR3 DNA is TGTGCCAGCAGCACCCCGGGACTCCAGTCCTACGAGCAGTACTTC.

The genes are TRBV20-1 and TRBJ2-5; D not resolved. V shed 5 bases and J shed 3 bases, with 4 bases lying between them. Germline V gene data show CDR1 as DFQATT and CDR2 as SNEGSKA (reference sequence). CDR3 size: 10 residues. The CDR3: CSAAKETQYF. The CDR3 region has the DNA TGCAGTGCTGCAAAAGAGACCCAGTACTTC.

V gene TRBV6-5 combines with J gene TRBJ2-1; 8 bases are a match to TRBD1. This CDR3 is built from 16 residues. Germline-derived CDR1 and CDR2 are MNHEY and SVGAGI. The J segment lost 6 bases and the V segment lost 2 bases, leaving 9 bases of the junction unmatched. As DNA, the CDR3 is TGTGCCAGCAGTTACCTCGGGACAGGTAGCCGCAATGAGCAGTTCTTC. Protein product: CASSYLGTGSRNEQFF.

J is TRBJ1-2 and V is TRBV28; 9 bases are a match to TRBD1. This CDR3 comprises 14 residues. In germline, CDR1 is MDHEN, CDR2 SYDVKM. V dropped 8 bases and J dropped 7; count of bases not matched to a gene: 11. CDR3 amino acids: CASSPGTGLIGYTF. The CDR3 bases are TGTGCCAGCTCCCCCGGGACAGGGTTAATTGGCTACACCTTC.

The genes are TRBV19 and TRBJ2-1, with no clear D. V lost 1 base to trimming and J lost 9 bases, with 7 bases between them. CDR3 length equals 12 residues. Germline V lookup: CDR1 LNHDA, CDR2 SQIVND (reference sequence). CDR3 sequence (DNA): TGTGCCAGTAGTATAGTGGACGGTGAGCAGTTCTTC. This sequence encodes CASSIVDGEQFF. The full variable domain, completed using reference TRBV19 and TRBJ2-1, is DGGITQSPKYLFRKEGQNVTLSCEQNLNHDAMYWYRQDPGQGLRLIYYSQIVNDFQKGDIAEGYSVSREKKESFPLTVTSAQKNPTAFYLCASSIVDGEQFFGPGTRLTVL.

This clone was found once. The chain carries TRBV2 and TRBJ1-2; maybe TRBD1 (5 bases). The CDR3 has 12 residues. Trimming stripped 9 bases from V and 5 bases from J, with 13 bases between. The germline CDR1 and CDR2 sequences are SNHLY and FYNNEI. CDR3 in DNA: TGTGCCAGAGGTGGGGACGGATATGGCTACACCTTC. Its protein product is CARGGDGYGYTF.

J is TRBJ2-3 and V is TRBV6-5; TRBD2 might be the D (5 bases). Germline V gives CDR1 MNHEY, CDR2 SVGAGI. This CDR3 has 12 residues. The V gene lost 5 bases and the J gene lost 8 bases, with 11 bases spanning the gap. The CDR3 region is CASSEEGGTQYF. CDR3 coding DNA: TGTGCCAGCAGTGAAGAAGGAGGTACGCAGTATTTT.

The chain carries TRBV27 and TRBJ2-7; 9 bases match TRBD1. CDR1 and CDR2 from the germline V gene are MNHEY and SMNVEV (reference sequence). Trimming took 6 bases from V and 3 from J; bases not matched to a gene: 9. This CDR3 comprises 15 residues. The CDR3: CASRSTGTGLYEQYF. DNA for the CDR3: TGTGCCAGCAGATCAACCGGGACAGGGCTCTACGAGCAGTACTTC.

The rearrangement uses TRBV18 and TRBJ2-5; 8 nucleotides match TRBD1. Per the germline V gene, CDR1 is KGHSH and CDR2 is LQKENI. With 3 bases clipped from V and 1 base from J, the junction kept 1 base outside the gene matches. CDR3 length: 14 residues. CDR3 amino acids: CASSPDRAQETQYF. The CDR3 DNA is TGTGCCAGCTCACCGGACAGGGCCCAAGAGACCCAGTACTTC.

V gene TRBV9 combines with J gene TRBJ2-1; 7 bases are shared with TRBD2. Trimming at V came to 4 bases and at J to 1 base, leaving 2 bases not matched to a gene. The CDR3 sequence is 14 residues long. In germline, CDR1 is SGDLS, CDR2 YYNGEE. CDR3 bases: TGTGCCAGCAGCCAAGCGGGGTCCTACAATGAGCAGTTCTTC. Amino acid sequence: CASSQAGSYNEQFF. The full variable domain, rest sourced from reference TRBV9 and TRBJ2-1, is DSGVTQTPKHLITATGQRVTLRCSPRSGDLSVYWYQQSLDQGLQFLIQYYNGEERAKGNILERFSAQQFPDLHSELNLSSLELGDSALYFCASSQAGSYNEQFFGPGTRLTVL.

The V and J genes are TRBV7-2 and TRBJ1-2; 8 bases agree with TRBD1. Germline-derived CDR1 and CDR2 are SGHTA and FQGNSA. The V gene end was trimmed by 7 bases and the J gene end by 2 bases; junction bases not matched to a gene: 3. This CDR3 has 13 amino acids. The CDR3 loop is CASTGGANYGYTF. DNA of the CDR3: TGTGCCAGCACAGGGGGCGCGAACTATGGCTACACCTTC.

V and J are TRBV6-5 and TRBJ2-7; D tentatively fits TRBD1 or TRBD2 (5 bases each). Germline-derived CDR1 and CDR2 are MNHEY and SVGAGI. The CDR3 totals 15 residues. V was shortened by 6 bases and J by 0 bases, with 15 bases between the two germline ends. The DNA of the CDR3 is TGTGCCAGCAGGGGGGACCCCACGGCCTCCTACGAGCAGTACTTC. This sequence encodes CASRGDPTASYEQYF.

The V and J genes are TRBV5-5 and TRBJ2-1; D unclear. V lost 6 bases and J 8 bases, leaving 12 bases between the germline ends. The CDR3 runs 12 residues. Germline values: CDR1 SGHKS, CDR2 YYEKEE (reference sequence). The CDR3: CASIGALDEQFF. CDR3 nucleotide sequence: TGTGCCAGCATCGGAGCGCTCGATGAGCAGTTCTTC. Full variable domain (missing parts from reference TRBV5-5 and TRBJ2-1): DAGVTQSPTHLIKTRGQQVTLRCSPISGHKSVSWYQQVLGQGPQFIFQYYEKEERGRGNFPDRFSARQFPNYSSELNVNALLLGDSALYLCASIGALDEQFFGPGTRLTVL.

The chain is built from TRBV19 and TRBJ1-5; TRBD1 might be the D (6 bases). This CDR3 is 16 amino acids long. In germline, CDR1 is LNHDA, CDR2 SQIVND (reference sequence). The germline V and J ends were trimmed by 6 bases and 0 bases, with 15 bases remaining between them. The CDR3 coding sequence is TGTGCCAGTAGGGAGGACAGCGGCTATAGCAATCAGCCCCAGCATTTT. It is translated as CASREDSGYSNQPQHF.